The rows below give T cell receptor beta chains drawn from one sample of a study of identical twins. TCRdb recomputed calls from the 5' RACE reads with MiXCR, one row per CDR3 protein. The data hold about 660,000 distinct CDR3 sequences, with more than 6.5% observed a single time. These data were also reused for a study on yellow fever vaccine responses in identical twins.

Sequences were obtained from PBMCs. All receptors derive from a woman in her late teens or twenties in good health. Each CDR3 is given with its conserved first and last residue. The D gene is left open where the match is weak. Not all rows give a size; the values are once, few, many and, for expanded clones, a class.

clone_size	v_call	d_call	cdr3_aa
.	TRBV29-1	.	CSVLTSSYNEQFF
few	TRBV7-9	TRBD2	CASSSSSGRDNTGELFF
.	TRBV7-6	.	CASSLEGGGNYEQYF
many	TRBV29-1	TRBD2	CSVDAGGYEQYF
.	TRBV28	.	CASTPSTGYTDTQYF
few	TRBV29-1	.	CSALGFTPANTGELFF
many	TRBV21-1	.	CASSIDRGRRGANVLTF
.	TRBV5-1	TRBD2	CASGIGGVYNEQFF
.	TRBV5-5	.	CASSLDGSSYNSPLHF
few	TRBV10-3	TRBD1	CAISRQDRGTGELFF
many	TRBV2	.	CASSLFGGGLAKNIQYF
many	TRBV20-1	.	CSASAPTPYGPYEQYF
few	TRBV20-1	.	CSGRPPSSETQYF
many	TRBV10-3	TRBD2	CAIRSTSGGALDTQYF
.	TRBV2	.	CASSERGAARGQETQYF
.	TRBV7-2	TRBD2	CASSLRLAGTTDTQYF
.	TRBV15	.	CATSSQTVTDTQYF
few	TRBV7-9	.	CASSLVDLIIQGEAFF
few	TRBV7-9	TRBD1	CASSVPPGQGYTGELFF
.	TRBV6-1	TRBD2	CASTLSPGGSSGANVLTF
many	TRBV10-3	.	CAIKADTDTQYF
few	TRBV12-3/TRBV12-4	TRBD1	CASSQNRGGNQPQHF
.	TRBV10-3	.	CAISEFQQNTEAFF
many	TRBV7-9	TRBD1	CASSMTGTVQYF
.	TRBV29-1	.	CSVEQSPNEKLFF
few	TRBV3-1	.	CASSQARQKATDTQYF
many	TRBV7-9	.	CASSLGGNNQPQHF
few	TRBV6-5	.	CASSFAITDTQYF
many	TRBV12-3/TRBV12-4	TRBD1	CASSLRQGPYEQYF
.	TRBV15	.	CATSRKQGSEQYF
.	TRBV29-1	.	CSVIQGREQYF
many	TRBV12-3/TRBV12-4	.	CASRATAPSGNTIYF
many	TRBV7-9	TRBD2	CASSPPLAGSYEQYF
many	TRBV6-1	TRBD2	CASRPSGKETQYF
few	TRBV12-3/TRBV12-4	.	CASSSPSTGLGQYF
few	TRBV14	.	CASSPTSVGKGDTQYF
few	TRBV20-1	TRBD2	CSARGRVTSGKIEQFF
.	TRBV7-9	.	CARGLADTQYF
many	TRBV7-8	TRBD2	CASSTELAGVSDTQYF
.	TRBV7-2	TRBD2	CASSLLTGGVDIQYF
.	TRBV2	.	CASSELSGGGQPQHF
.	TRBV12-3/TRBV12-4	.	CASSSWGKGDTGVLFF
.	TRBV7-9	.	CASSDGMRTQETQYF